These T cell receptor beta chains were read from a single sample in a study of monozygotic twins with inflammatory bowel disease. TCRdb reanalyzed the 5' RACE reads and collapses them to one entry per CDR3 protein, without DNA. The sample includes fewer than 110,000 distinct CDR3 sequences. The sample was blood. These TCRs come from a human donor with ulcerative colitis or Crohn's disease, or a healthy co-twin of an affected twin (not recorded which). CDR3s include the opening cysteine and the closing phenylalanine or tryptophan.

J gene	V gene	CDR3 protein
TRBJ2-3	TRBV11-2	CASSDKGAGTDTQYF
TRBJ2-5	TRBV11-2	CASRFTSGGYQETQYF
TRBJ1-5	TRBV15	CATSRPYRGGGQPQHF
TRBJ1-6	TRBV12-3/TRBV12-4	CASTLQGLTSPLHF
TRBJ2-1	TRBV6-2/TRBV6-3	CASSYSASGSSGNEQFF
TRBJ1-3	TRBV10-3	CAISEGGNTIYF
TRBJ2-5	TRBV3-1	CASSQGGQRSETQYF
TRBJ1-2	TRBV5-1	CASSREGYGYTF
TRBJ2-7	TRBV24-1	CATRGQGSYEQYF
TRBJ2-5	TRBV11-2	CASSLDQGFETQYF
TRBJ1-2	TRBV9	CASSVEEGAGYGYTF
TRBJ1-2	TRBV4-3	CASSPDRGNYGYTF
TRBJ2-1	TRBV6-5	CASSYSMEPSGEYNEQFF
TRBJ1-1	TRBV7-2	CASSGRQVDTEAFF
TRBJ2-1	TRBV5-1	CASEVTAGGSYNEQFF